This T cell receptor beta chain was documented in a study of T-cell reconstitution after alpha-beta-depleted transplantation in children. It was with unique molecular identifiers that the TCRbeta library was prepared. TCRdb re-called the PCR reads with MiXCR, one entry per CDR3 protein. This table holds just under 550,000 distinct CDR3 sequences, approximately 20% found once. The CDR3 contains 10 residues. Germline V gives CDR1 MNHEY, CDR2 SMNVEV (reference sequence). Trimming removed 11 bases at V and 4 bases at J, with 6 bases between. This clonotype was detected only a few times. The sequencing here drew on PBMCs from the stem cell graft donor, taken from the stem cell graft. The V gene is TRBV27, the J gene TRBJ1-5; D unclear. The clonotype originates from a human donor who donated a stem cell graft to a child with acute lymphoblastic leukemia. The CDR3 nucleotides are TGTGCCGCGGGGAATCAGCCCCAGCATTTT. This gives the protein CAAGNQPQHF.